These T cell receptor beta chains were read from a single sample in a study of blood T cell repertoires in COVID-19. Assay: immunoSEQ multiplex PCR; the TCRdb copy retains only in-frame clones and omits some. The table lists roughly 130,000 clones, less than 90% of them singletons. Input material: peripheral blood. These receptors originate from a woman under 40 who had recovered from COVID-19. CDR3s include the opening cysteine and the closing phenylalanine or tryptophan. A D gene is named only where the DNA matches it firmly. Rows give clone size only sometimes, using once, few, many, or a class for an expanded clone.

cdr3_nt: TGCAGCGTTGAAGAATGGGGACAACACCACGAGCAGTACTTC
cdr3_aa: CSVEEWGQHHEQYF
j_call: TRBJ2-7
v_call: TRBV29-1
d_call: -
clone_size: -

cdr3_nt: TGTGCCAGCAGTTACTCGACCATTCGGACTAGCGGCAATGAGCAGTTCTTC
cdr3_aa: CASSYSTIRTSGNEQFF
j_call: TRBJ2-1
v_call: TRBV6-2/TRBV6-3
d_call: TRBD2
clone_size: -

cdr3_nt: TGTGCCAGCAGCCCGTACGAGCAGTACTTC
cdr3_aa: CASSPYEQYF
j_call: TRBJ2-7
v_call: TRBV11-3
d_call: -
clone_size: -

cdr3_nt: TGTGCCAGCAGCCAGGGGGGGTCGGACTATGGCTACACCTTC
cdr3_aa: CASSQGGSDYGYTF
j_call: TRBJ1-2
v_call: TRBV3-1/TRBV3-2
d_call: -
clone_size: -

cdr3_nt: TGTGCCAGCAGTGAATCTGGAAGAGCAGGGGGGACCGGGGAGCTGTTTTTT
cdr3_aa: CASSESGRAGGTGELFF
j_call: TRBJ2-2
v_call: TRBV25-1
d_call: -
clone_size: -

cdr3_nt: TGTGCCTGCACGCCCAGGGCGCGGGGTGGAAACACCATATATTTT
cdr3_aa: CACTPRARGGNTIYF
j_call: TRBJ1-3
v_call: TRBV30
d_call: -
clone_size: -

cdr3_nt: TGTGCCAGCAGTGACTCAGCGGGGGGGTACAATGAGCAGTTCTTC
cdr3_aa: CASSDSAGGYNEQFF
j_call: TRBJ2-1
v_call: TRBV6-4
d_call: TRBD2
clone_size: -

cdr3_nt: TGTGCCAGCAGTAATCTCCCCGGGGAGCTGTTTTTT
cdr3_aa: CASSNLPGELFF
j_call: TRBJ2-2
v_call: TRBV27
d_call: -
clone_size: -

cdr3_nt: TGTGCCAGCAGCTCGGAGGGTGGCTACACCTTC
cdr3_aa: CASSSEGGYTF
j_call: TRBJ1-2
v_call: TRBV5-4
d_call: -
clone_size: -

cdr3_nt: TGTGCCAGCAGCCAAGAGTTATCGGTCGGTGAAAAACTGTTTTTT
cdr3_aa: CASSQELSVGEKLFF
j_call: TRBJ1-4
v_call: TRBV14
d_call: -
clone_size: -

cdr3_nt: TGTGCCAGCAGTTTTGTTTCAGGTCCAACCCAATCCTACGAGCAGTACTTC
cdr3_aa: CASSFVSGPTQSYEQYF
j_call: TRBJ2-7
v_call: TRBV28
d_call: -
clone_size: -

cdr3_nt: TGTGCCAGCAGTGAAAATCTCGGGGCTTTCTTT
cdr3_aa: CASSENLGAFF
j_call: TRBJ1-1
v_call: TRBV2
d_call: -
clone_size: -

cdr3_nt: TGTGCCAGCATGTCGGGGATAGTTGACTATGGCTACACCTTC
cdr3_aa: CASMSGIVDYGYTF
j_call: TRBJ1-2
v_call: TRBV5-5
d_call: -
clone_size: -

cdr3_nt: TGCAGTGCTAGAGTGAGATATGGCTACACCTTC
cdr3_aa: CSARVRYGYTF
j_call: TRBJ1-2
v_call: TRBV20-1
d_call: -
clone_size: -

cdr3_nt: TGTGCCAGCAGTCACAGCGGGACGGGGTCCCTTTACAATGAGCAGTTCTTC
cdr3_aa: CASSHSGTGSLYNEQFF
j_call: TRBJ2-1
v_call: TRBV27
d_call: TRBD2
clone_size: -

cdr3_nt: TGTGCCAGCGGGGGGGAGTCCTACGAGCAGTACTTC
cdr3_aa: CASGGESYEQYF
j_call: TRBJ2-7
v_call: TRBV19
d_call: TRBD2
clone_size: -

cdr3_nt: TGTGCCAGTACTTGGGGGGCAACTAATGAAAAACTGTTTTTT
cdr3_aa: CASTWGATNEKLFF
j_call: TRBJ1-4
v_call: TRBV2
d_call: -
clone_size: -

cdr3_nt: TGTGCCAGCAGCTTAGCCAGGAACAATGAGCAGTTCTTC
cdr3_aa: CASSLARNNEQFF
j_call: TRBJ2-1
v_call: TRBV7-6
d_call: -
clone_size: -

cdr3_nt: TGTGCCAGCAGCTTATCACAGGGCAACGGCTACACCTTC
cdr3_aa: CASSLSQGNGYTF
j_call: TRBJ1-2
v_call: TRBV11-2
d_call: -
clone_size: -

cdr3_nt: TGTGCCAGCAGCCACGGTGGGGGACAGGCGGGGGACACTGAAGCTTTCTTT
cdr3_aa: CASSHGGGQAGDTEAFF
j_call: TRBJ1-1
v_call: TRBV14
d_call: TRBD1
clone_size: -

cdr3_nt: TGTGCCAGCAGCCCCCTCTCCGGGGGGATCGCGGAGACCCAGTACTTC
cdr3_aa: CASSPLSGGIAETQYF
j_call: TRBJ2-5
v_call: TRBV3-1/TRBV3-2
d_call: TRBD2
clone_size: -

cdr3_nt: TGTGCCAGCAGTGACTCTACCTACAATGAGCAGTTCTTC
cdr3_aa: CASSDSTYNEQFF
j_call: TRBJ2-1
v_call: TRBV6-4
d_call: -
clone_size: few

cdr3_nt: TGTGCCTGGAGTGTACGGGGGGAAGCTTTCTTT
cdr3_aa: CAWSVRGEAFF
j_call: TRBJ1-1
v_call: TRBV30
d_call: -
clone_size: -

cdr3_nt: TGCGCCAGCAGCTCGACTATAGACAGGACCTCTGGAAACACCATATATTTT
cdr3_aa: CASSSTIDRTSGNTIYF
j_call: TRBJ1-3
v_call: TRBV5-1
d_call: -
clone_size: -

cdr3_nt: TGTGCCAGCAGTTCCAGCCCGACAGGGGTGGACGAGCAGTACTTC
cdr3_aa: CASSSSPTGVDEQYF
j_call: TRBJ2-7
v_call: TRBV6-5
d_call: TRBD1
clone_size: once

cdr3_nt: TGTGCCAGTAGTATCGACAGACGTGGCTACACCTTC
cdr3_aa: CASSIDRRGYTF
j_call: TRBJ1-2
v_call: TRBV19
d_call: -
clone_size: -

cdr3_nt: TGCGCCAGCAGCTTGGGCCCAGGGTTCACAGATACGCAGTATTTT
cdr3_aa: CASSLGPGFTDTQYF
j_call: TRBJ2-3
v_call: TRBV5-1
d_call: -
clone_size: -

cdr3_nt: TGTGCCAGCAGTTACTCCGGGGAAAATAATTCACCCCTCCACTTT
cdr3_aa: CASSYSGENNSPLHF
j_call: TRBJ1-6
v_call: TRBV6-5
d_call: -
clone_size: many

cdr3_nt: TGTGCCAGCAGTTACTCGGGAGAAGCTAATGAGCAGTTCTTC
cdr3_aa: CASSYSGEANEQFF
j_call: TRBJ2-1
v_call: TRBV6-2/TRBV6-3
d_call: -
clone_size: -

cdr3_nt: TGTGCCATCAGTGAGACCCGAACAACCACCTACGAGCAGTACTTC
cdr3_aa: CAISETRTTTYEQYF
j_call: TRBJ2-7
v_call: TRBV10-3
d_call: -
clone_size: -

cdr3_nt: TGTGCCAGCAGCCAAGTTCGGCTAGACACAGATACGCAGTATTTT
cdr3_aa: CASSQVRLDTDTQYF
j_call: TRBJ2-3
v_call: TRBV14
d_call: -
clone_size: -

cdr3_nt: TGTGCCAGCAGCTTCCCGGGGGGGCTCGATATCAATGAGCAGTTCTTC
cdr3_aa: CASSFPGGLDINEQFF
j_call: TRBJ2-1
v_call: TRBV7-9
d_call: TRBD2
clone_size: once

cdr3_nt: TGTGCCAGTAACCGGGACACAAGCTACAATGAGCAGTTCTTC
cdr3_aa: CASNRDTSYNEQFF
j_call: TRBJ2-1
v_call: TRBV6-5
d_call: -
clone_size: -

cdr3_nt: TGTGCCAGCAGCCAAGAGTGGGGGCGGAACACTGAAGCTTTCTTT
cdr3_aa: CASSQEWGRNTEAFF
j_call: TRBJ1-1
v_call: TRBV3-1/TRBV3-2
d_call: -
clone_size: -

cdr3_nt: TGTGCCAGCAGTTTCAACAGACAAAATGGCTACACCTTC
cdr3_aa: CASSFNRQNGYTF
j_call: TRBJ1-2
v_call: TRBV12-3/TRBV12-4
d_call: -
clone_size: -

cdr3_nt: TGTGCCAGCAGCGCTCAACCCCAGACAGGGGGTGGAAACACCATATATTTT
cdr3_aa: CASSAQPQTGGGNTIYF
j_call: TRBJ1-3
v_call: TRBV9
d_call: TRBD1
clone_size: -

cdr3_nt: TGTGCCAGCAGTCCTCGGGGGCGGGGGGAGACCCAGTACTTC
cdr3_aa: CASSPRGRGETQYF
j_call: TRBJ2-5
v_call: TRBV27
d_call: -
clone_size: -

cdr3_nt: TGTGCCAGCAGCCAAGTGGGGACAGGCTTCTACGAGCAGTACTTC
cdr3_aa: CASSQVGTGFYEQYF
j_call: TRBJ2-7
v_call: TRBV3-1/TRBV3-2
d_call: TRBD1
clone_size: once

cdr3_nt: TGTGCCAGTAGTACGACAGGGGACACTGAAGCTTTCTTT
cdr3_aa: CASSTTGDTEAFF
j_call: TRBJ1-1
v_call: TRBV19
d_call: TRBD1
clone_size: -

cdr3_nt: TGTGCCACCAGCCGGGGGGTCGGGACCGGGGAGCTGTTTTTT
cdr3_aa: CATSRGVGTGELFF
j_call: TRBJ2-2
v_call: TRBV15
d_call: TRBD2
clone_size: -

cdr3_nt: TGTGCCAGCAGTTCGGGACTAGCGGGAGGGCCTGAGCAGTTCTTC
cdr3_aa: CASSSGLAGGPEQFF
j_call: TRBJ2-1
v_call: TRBV27
d_call: TRBD2
clone_size: -

cdr3_nt: TGTGCCAGCAGCTTAGTCGAGCGGAATGAGCAGTTCTTC
cdr3_aa: CASSLVERNEQFF
j_call: TRBJ2-1
v_call: TRBV7-2
d_call: -
clone_size: -

cdr3_nt: TGTGCCAGCAGCTTACAGGGGGCGGAGGGCTACACCTTC
cdr3_aa: CASSLQGAEGYTF
j_call: TRBJ1-2
v_call: TRBV6-1
d_call: TRBD1
clone_size: -

cdr3_nt: TGTGCCAGCTCGCCAGGGCCTAATGAAAAACTGTTTTTT
cdr3_aa: CASSPGPNEKLFF
j_call: TRBJ1-4
v_call: TRBV18
d_call: -
clone_size: -

cdr3_nt: TGTGCCAGCAGCCACTGGAGAGGGCCAGATACGCAGTATTTT
cdr3_aa: CASSHWRGPDTQYF
j_call: TRBJ2-3
v_call: TRBV11-2
d_call: -
clone_size: -

cdr3_nt: TGTGCCAGCAGTGAAGCGGCTAGCGGGGGCTACGAGCAGTACTTC
cdr3_aa: CASSEAASGGYEQYF
j_call: TRBJ2-7
v_call: TRBV2
d_call: TRBD2
clone_size: -

cdr3_nt: TGTGCCAGTAGCCGGACAGTCTCCTACGAGCAGTACTTC
cdr3_aa: CASSRTVSYEQYF
j_call: TRBJ2-7
v_call: TRBV19
d_call: -
clone_size: -

cdr3_nt: TGTGCCAGCACCAGACAGGGGGCTCAGGGTACTGAAGCTTTCTTT
cdr3_aa: CASTRQGAQGTEAFF
j_call: TRBJ1-1
v_call: TRBV27
d_call: TRBD1
clone_size: -

cdr3_nt: TGCGCCAGCAGCCAAGTTCTAGGGACAGGGAACTACTACAATGAGCAGTTCTTC
cdr3_aa: CASSQVLGTGNYYNEQFF
j_call: TRBJ2-1
v_call: TRBV4-1
d_call: TRBD1
clone_size: -

cdr3_nt: TGTGCCAGCAGCGCGACAGGGGGAGGTGAAAAACTGTTTTTT
cdr3_aa: CASSATGGGEKLFF
j_call: TRBJ1-4
v_call: TRBV9
d_call: TRBD1
clone_size: -

cdr3_nt: TGCGCCAGCAGCCAAGATAGGACTAGCTCATCGAGGGAGCAGTACTTC
cdr3_aa: CASSQDRTSSSREQYF
j_call: TRBJ2-7
v_call: TRBV4-1
d_call: TRBD2
clone_size: once

cdr3_nt: TGTGCCAGCGAATCAGGGTTAGGGACCGGGGAGCTGTTTTTT
cdr3_aa: CASESGLGTGELFF
j_call: TRBJ2-2
v_call: TRBV5-4
d_call: -
clone_size: -

cdr3_nt: TGTGCCAGCAGCCAGCGGGAGATCTCCTACGAGCAGTACTTC
cdr3_aa: CASSQREISYEQYF
j_call: TRBJ2-7
v_call: TRBV6-2/TRBV6-3
d_call: TRBD2
clone_size: once

cdr3_nt: TGTGCCAGCAGTTTTCGGGACATTGGTGAAGCTTTCTTT
cdr3_aa: CASSFRDIGEAFF
j_call: TRBJ1-1
v_call: TRBV27
d_call: -
clone_size: -

cdr3_nt: TGTGCCAGCAGCTCTGAAGGGCGGGAGGGCCGAGAGACCCAGTACTTC
cdr3_aa: CASSSEGREGRETQYF
j_call: TRBJ2-5
v_call: TRBV5-6
d_call: TRBD2
clone_size: -

cdr3_nt: TGTGCCAGCAGCCAAGAAACTTGGGTTGAGCGGGGGGGCCTTGAGACCCAGTACTTC
cdr3_aa: CASSQETWVERGGLETQYF
j_call: TRBJ2-5
v_call: TRBV3-1/TRBV3-2
d_call: TRBD2
clone_size: -

cdr3_nt: TGTGCCAGCAGTTACCCGCCGGGGACAGACACTGAAGCTTTCTTT
cdr3_aa: CASSYPPGTDTEAFF
j_call: TRBJ1-1
v_call: TRBV6-6
d_call: TRBD1
clone_size: -

cdr3_nt: TGTGCCAGCAGCTTAGGCCCCGCCAGATCAGAGACCCAGTACTTC
cdr3_aa: CASSLGPARSETQYF
j_call: TRBJ2-5
v_call: TRBV7-3
d_call: -
clone_size: -

cdr3_nt: TGTGCCAGCAGCCCTGGGGGACTAGCGGGAGTTGGGGTACAAGAGACCCAGTACTTC
cdr3_aa: CASSPGGLAGVGVQETQYF
j_call: TRBJ2-5
v_call: TRBV11-2
d_call: TRBD2
clone_size: -

cdr3_nt: TGTGCCAGCAGTCCCCAGAATCCGAACACTGAAGCTTTCTTT
cdr3_aa: CASSPQNPNTEAFF
j_call: TRBJ1-1
v_call: TRBV7-9
d_call: -
clone_size: -